A single sample is the source of the 7 T cell receptor beta chains below, sequenced in a study of monozygotic twins with inflammatory bowel disease. TCRdb re-called the 5' RACE reads; one entry per CDR3 protein, DNA not given. This listing includes approximately 420,000 distinct CDR3 sequences. Sequenced: blood. The receptors were gathered from a human donor with ulcerative colitis or Crohn's disease, or a healthy co-twin of an affected twin (not recorded which).

This chain uses TRBV7-9 with TRBJ1-1; TCRdb reports TRBD1, a call that lacks DNA to check it against. The CDR3 loop spans 17 amino acids. Germline V lookup: CDR1 SEHNR, CDR2 FQNEAQ (reference sequence). The CDR3 sequence is CASSSNLFQQGGTEAFF.

The J gene is TRBJ2-7, the V gene TRBV28; TCRdb calls TRBD2, which cannot be checked without DNA. Germline CDR1 reads MDHEN; CDR2 reads SYDVKM. The CDR3 length is 12 residues. This CDR3 is CASRGRGNEQYF.

This chain connects TRBV5-1 to TRBJ2-2. Germline V gene data show CDR1 as SGHRS and CDR2 as YFSETQ. The CDR3 contains 15 residues. This CDR3 is CASSVRVPNTGELFF.

V is TRBV20-1 and J is TRBJ2-7; TCRdb picks TRBD1, but there is no DNA to check that call. Germline CDR1 and CDR2: DFQATT and SNEGSKA (reference sequence). The CDR3 has 14 residues. CDR3 residues: CSSARTQTSYEQYF.

This chain uses TRBV2 with TRBJ2-7. The CDR3 spans 13 residues. Germline V gene sequence: CDR1 SNHLY, CDR2 FYNNEI. The CDR3 region is CASRRSTSGEQYF. Filled out from reference TRBV2 and TRBJ2-7, the complete variable domain reads EPEVTQTPSHQVTQMGQEVILRCVPISNHLYFYWYRQILGQKVEFLVSFYNNEISEKSEIFDDQFSVERPDGSNFTLKIRSTKLEDSAMYFCASRRSTSGEQYFGPGTRLTVT.

V usage is TRBV15 and J usage is TRBJ2-1; TCRdb lists TRBD1, though no DNA is available to test this call. The CDR3 runs 15 residues. In germline, CDR1 is LNHNV, CDR2 YYDKDF (reference sequence). The CDR3 loop is CATSDWGREYNEQFF.

The chain has TRBV15 and TRBJ2-7; TCRdb outputs TRBD1, but without DNA this stays unchecked. Per germline, CDR1 LNHNV and CDR2 YYDKDF (reference sequence). This CDR3 is built from 21 residues. The CDR3 sequence: CATSRVGGGDRGLGSSYEQYF.